The 8 T cell receptor beta chains below all came from one sample that was sequenced in a study of response to subunit inactivated influenza vaccine. In TCRdb, the RT-PCR reads were re-called with MiXCR into one record per CDR3 protein. The sample lists roughly 630,000 distinct CDR3 sequences, about 14% seen once, with around 7.6% in the top ten. This material consisted of PBMCs from blood, taken less than 15 days before vaccination. The source of these receptors is a man between 45 and 60 years old who received an inactivated influenza vaccine.

This clonotype has a count of ten or more. The CDR3 protein is CASNSGPSYEQYF. DNA of the CDR3: TGTGCCAGCAATTCGGGACCGAGCTACGAGCAGTACTTC. The genes are TRBV2 and TRBJ2-7; D may correspond to TRBD1 or TRBD2 (5 bases each). The CDR3 spans 13 residues. The germline CDR1 and CDR2 sequences are SNHLY and FYNNEI. Trimming removed 7 bases from V and 3 bases from J, with 13 bases in between.

V usage is TRBV28 and J usage is TRBJ1-1; D unresolved. Trimming removed 5 bases from V and 7 bases from J, with 17 bases in between. The CDR3 consists of 14 residues. The V gene's germline CDR1 is MDHEN and CDR2 SYDVKM. CDR3 nucleotide sequence: TGTGCCAGCAGTACTCCTCCGGGAGCTAATGAAGCTTTCTTT. Its translation is CASSTPPGANEAFF.

This clonotype has ten or more counts. The genes are TRBV28 and TRBJ1-1; D possibly corresponds to TRBD1 (5 bases). CDR3 size: 17 residues. Trimming took off 2 bases at V and 1 base at J, with 17 bases between the two ends. CDR1 MDHEN and CDR2 SYDVKM come from the germline V gene. CDR3 in amino acids: CASSLRSRQNSNTEAFF. The CDR3 DNA sequence: TGTGCCAGCAGTTTAAGAAGCAGACAGAACTCGAACACTGAAGCTTTCTTT.

This clonotype was counted between two and nine times. The genes are TRBV2 and TRBJ2-7, with D perhaps being TRBD1 or TRBD2 (5 bases each). The V gene lost 3 bases and the J gene lost 6 bases, with 9 bases spanning the gap. Germline CDR1 is SNHLY and CDR2 is FYNNEI. The CDR3 consists of 12 residues. Here the CDR3 reads CASSDLGTEQYF. Here the CDR3 DNA reads TGTGCCAGCAGTGATTTAGGGACCGAGCAGTACTTC.

In this sample, this clonotype turned up a few times. The chain recombines TRBV7-2 with TRBJ2-5; perhaps D is TRBD1 or TRBD2 (7 bases each). The CDR3 has 15 amino acids. V shed 5 bases and J shed 4 bases, with 17 bases lying between them. The germline CDR1 and CDR2 sequences are SGHTA and FQGNSA. The CDR3, as DNA: TGTGCCAGCAGCACAGGGGCCAGCGGGGCAGAGACCCAGTACTTC. Protein: CASSTGASGAETQYF. Supplemented by reference TRBV7-2 and TRBJ2-5, the full variable domain reads GAGVSQSPSNKVTEKGKDVELRCDPISGHTALYWYRQSLGQGLEFLIYFQGNSAPDKSGLPSDRFSAERTGGSVSTLTIQRTQQEDSAVYLCASSTGASGAETQYFGPGTRLLVL.

The chain joins TRBV4-3 to TRBJ1-2; D remains ambiguous. Trimming took off 0 bases at V and 0 bases at J, with 11 bases between the two ends. Germline V gene data show CDR1 as LGHNA and CDR2 as YSLEER. The CDR3 is 16 amino acids. The CDR3 nucleotides are TGCGCCAGCAGCCAAGAAACCGGGAAAGCTAACTATGGCTACACCTTC. It specifies CASSQETGKANYGYTF.

The V gene is TRBV7-3, the J gene TRBJ2-3; no clear D gene. V lost 0 bases and J lost 3, with 7 bases in between. The CDR3 has 14 amino acids. Germline values: CDR1 SGHTA, CDR2 FQGTGA. CDR3 in amino acids: CASSLTQATDTQYF. For the CDR3, the DNA is TGTGCCAGCAGCTTAACGCAGGCAACAGATACGCAGTATTTT.

The V gene is TRBV4-2, the J gene TRBJ2-3; 14 bases map to TRBD2. The J segment lost 6 bases and the V segment lost 4 bases, leaving 9 bases of the junction unmatched. Germline V gives CDR1 LGHNA, CDR2 YNFKEQ. The CDR3 covers 17 residues. The CDR3 region is CASSLGTSGSGRDTQYF. Here the CDR3 DNA reads TGTGCCAGCAGCCTCGGGACTAGCGGGAGCGGGCGGGATACGCAGTATTTT.